The 30 T cell receptor beta chains below all came from one sample that was sequenced in a study of cytomegalovirus exposure and HLA in healthy donors. The PCR was carried out with 60 Vbeta primers and 13 Jbeta primers. TCRdb's table, derived via immunoSEQ multiplex PCR, lists solely in-frame clones and lacks some. The table includes 40,000 to 45,000 clones, roughly half detected once. The source material was PBMCs. These receptors all stem from a man aged 55 to 69 in good health and CMV-seronegative.

This clone has just a few counts. This chain connects TRBV28 to TRBJ1-2; 8 bases line up with TRBD1. This CDR3 has 16 amino acids. In germline, CDR1 is MDHEN, CDR2 SYDVKM. V lost 5 bases and J lost 7; bases outside the gene matches: 15. The CDR3 reads CASSGQGIPRLGGYTF. The CDR3 DNA sequence: TGTGCCAGCAGTGGACAGGGTATACCCAGGTTAGGTGGCTACACCTTC.

This clone came up a few times. The chain joins TRBV6-4 to TRBJ2-1; D perhaps matches TRBD2 (6 bases). The CDR3 covers 15 residues. CDR1 is MRHNA, CDR2 SNTAGT, per germline. V lost 6 bases to trimming and J lost 6 bases, with 18 bases between them. CDR3 loop: CASSERAEGVNEQFF. DNA for the CDR3: TGTGCCAGCAGCGAAAGAGCGGAGGGAGTCAATGAGCAGTTCTTC.

The chain couples TRBV10-1 to TRBJ2-2, with a possible D match to TRBD2 (6 bases). There are 14 residues in the CDR3. CDR1 WNHNN and CDR2 SYGVQD come from the germline V gene (reference sequence). Trimming cost V 8 bases and J 6 bases, with 16 bases left between them. The DNA for the CDR3 is TGCGCCAGCTCCCGGGGGTCCGGGGCCGGGGAGCTGTTTTTT. This gives the protein CASSRGSGAGELFF.

The chain carries TRBV5-1 and TRBJ2-5; D unclear. Germline CDR1 reads SGHRS; CDR2 reads YFSETQ. V gave up 3 bases and J gave up 5 bases, with 5 bases separating them. The CDR3 totals 11 residues. CDR3 loop: CASSSKETQYF. CDR3 DNA: TGCGCCAGCAGCTCTAAGGAGACCCAGTACTTC.

V and J are TRBV5-1 and TRBJ1-2; unclear D gene. The CDR3 totals 14 residues. Germline loops: CDR1 SGHRS, CDR2 YFSETQ. Trimming shortened V by 5 bases and J by 5 bases, and 16 bases separated the two germline ends. CDR3 DNA sequence: TGCGCCAGCAGGGAGTCCGCGGGCAATTATGGCTACACCTTC. Translating gives CASRESAGNYGYTF.

V and J are TRBV27 and TRBJ2-7; no clear D gene. CDR3 length: 14 amino acids. The germline gives CDR1 MNHEY, CDR2 SMNVEV (reference sequence). Trimming removed 3 bases from V and 0 bases from J, with 9 bases in between. The CDR3 is CASSLVGYSYEQYF. The CDR3 DNA follows: TGTGCCAGCAGTTTGGTCGGTTACTCCTACGAGCAGTACTTC.

The V call is TRBV27, the J call TRBJ2-1; D is unresolved. Germline values: CDR1 MNHEY, CDR2 SMNVEV (reference sequence). Trimming shortened V by 2 bases and J by 8 bases, and 13 bases separated the two germline ends. This CDR3 comprises 14 residues. The CDR3: CASSLRLTSDEQFF. CDR3 DNA sequence: TGTGCCAGCAGTTTAAGGCTGACTTCGGATGAGCAGTTCTTC.

The chain links TRBV5-6 to TRBJ2-7; D call uncertain. Germline CDR1 and CDR2: SGHDT and YYEEEE. Trimming pared 1 base from V and 1 base from J, leaving 6 bases between. CDR3 length equals 13 residues. The CDR3 DNA reads as TGTGCCAGCAGCTTGCCGGTTTCCTACGAGCAGTACTTC. Protein product: CASSLPVSYEQYF.

This chain uses TRBV10-1 with TRBJ2-2, with D uncertain. Trimming took off 0 bases at V and 6 bases at J, with 8 bases between the two ends. This CDR3 spans 14 amino acids. Germline V gene sequence: CDR1 WNHNN, CDR2 SYGVQD (reference sequence). The CDR3 DNA reads TGCGCCAGCAGTGAGTCGGCGGAAGCCGGGGAGCTGTTTTTT. Translating it yields CASSESAEAGELFF.

This clone was picked up a small number of times. The V and J genes are TRBV9 and TRBJ2-1, with 8 positions matching TRBD2. V lost 4 bases, J lost 1 base, and 4 bases stayed unmatched. Germline V gene lookup returns CDR1 SGDLS and CDR2 YYNGEE. The CDR3 sequence is 15 residues long. Here the CDR3 reads CASSPGGNSYNEQFF. For the CDR3, the DNA is TGTGCCAGCAGCCCGGGAGGGAATTCCTACAATGAGCAGTTCTTC.

This rearrangement joins TRBV13 to TRBJ2-4, with D perhaps matching TRBD2 (6 bases). The CDR3 has 13 amino acids. Trimming took off 4 bases at V and 11 bases at J, with 15 bases between the two ends. In germline, CDR1 is PRHDT, CDR2 FYEKMQ (reference sequence). The CDR3, as DNA: TGTGCCAGCAGCTCCGGGGGTGAGGTCGTTCAGTACTTC. Amino acid sequence: CASSSGGEVVQYF.

For this clone: Other DNA sequences from this sample encode an identical CDR3 as well. The DNA of the CDR3 is TGTGCCAGCAGCCAAGAAGGAGTATCAAACGCCGGGGAGCTGTTTTTT. It specifies CASSQEGVSNAGELFF. This sequence joins TRBV4-2 and TRBJ2-2; D is unresolved. The CDR3 covers 16 residues. V was shortened by 0 bases and J by 6 bases, with 14 bases between the two germline ends. Germline V gene data show CDR1 as LGHNA and CDR2 as YNFKEQ.

The J gene is TRBJ2-2, the V gene TRBV7-3; D is ambiguous. Between the trimmed V and J ends, which lost 5 bases and 1 base, there was a span of 8 bases. The CDR3 is 14 amino acids. The germline V gene has CDR1 SGHTA and CDR2 FQGTGA. Here the CDR3 reads CASSRVGNTGELFF. The CDR3 DNA sequence: TGTGCCAGCAGCCGGGTGGGGAACACCGGGGAGCTGTTTTTT. Drawing the rest from reference TRBV7-3 and TRBJ2-2, the complete variable domain is GAGVSQTPSNKVTEKGKYVELRCDPISGHTALYWYRQSLGQGPEFLIYFQGTGAADDSGLPNDRFFAVRPEGSVSTLKIQRTERGDSAVYLCASSRVGNTGELFFGEGSRLTVL.

V gene TRBV11-2 combines with J gene TRBJ1-4, with D possibly being TRBD1 (6 bases). Germline lookup yields CDR1 SGHAT and CDR2 FQNNGV. This CDR3 is built from 15 residues. Trimming took off 3 bases at V and 7 bases at J, with 15 bases between the two ends. The CDR3 region is CASSFVPGHGEKLFF. In DNA form, the CDR3 reads TGTGCCAGCAGCTTCGTCCCGGGACATGGTGAAAAACTGTTTTTT.

This chain uses TRBV2 with TRBJ2-6; the D is unclear. This CDR3 comprises 19 residues. The germline V gene encodes CDR1 SNHLY and CDR2 FYNNEI. The V gene lost 0 bases and the J gene lost 0 bases, with 15 bases spanning the gap. The CDR3 region has the DNA TGTGCCAGCAGTGAAGCGTGGGCCCGATTATTCTCTGGGGCCAACGTCCTGACTTTC. As protein: CASSEAWARLFSGANVLTF.

J is TRBJ2-3 and V is TRBV28, with a possible D match to TRBD2 (6 bases). The CDR3 is 15 residues long. Per germline, CDR1 MDHEN and CDR2 SYDVKM. The germline V and J ends were trimmed by 2 bases and 0 bases, with 9 bases remaining between them. The chain's CDR3 is CASSLGGVSTDTQYF. CDR3 in DNA: TGTGCCAGCAGTTTAGGCGGGGTTAGCACAGATACGCAGTATTTT.

The chain uses TRBV5-4 and TRBJ1-6; TRBD1 aligns across 8 bases. CDR3 size: 15 residues. V was clipped by 1 base and J by 8 bases; unmatched bases: 5. Per germline, CDR1 SGHNT and CDR2 YYREEE (reference sequence). The CDR3 bases are TGTGCCAGCAGCTTGAAGGACAGGGTGGATTCACCCCTCCACTTT. This sequence encodes CASSLKDRVDSPLHF.

This clone was seen a few times. The chain combines TRBV6-1 with TRBJ1-5; TRBD1 is a possible D gene (5 bases). Trimming cost V 7 bases and J 4 bases, with 11 bases left between them. Germline V lookup: CDR1 MNHNS, CDR2 SASEGT. The length of the CDR3 is 13 residues. The CDR3 here is CASTRQYNQPQHF. CDR3 sequence (DNA): TGTGCCAGCACCCGACAGTATAATCAGCCCCAGCATTTT.

There are a few counts of this clone. V is TRBV11-2 and J is TRBJ2-7; TRBD2 agrees at 7 bases. Trimming cost V 2 bases and J 5 bases; bases outside gene matches: 12. This CDR3 spans 16 amino acids. The germline V gene has CDR1 SGHAT and CDR2 FQNNGV. In nucleotides, the CDR3 is TGTGCCAGCAGCTTACGGGGGAGGGCCGCTGTCGACGAGCAGTACTTC. This encodes CASSLRGRAAVDEQYF. Full variable domain (rest looked up from reference TRBV11-2 and TRBJ2-7): EAGVAQSPRYKIIEKRQSVAFWCNPISGHATLYWYQQILGQGPKLLIQFQNNGVVDDSQLPKDRFSAERLKGVDSTLKIQPAKLEDSAVYLCASSLRGRAAVDEQYFGPGTRLTVT.

The table lists this clone with a few counts. V and J are TRBV2 and TRBJ1-1; 8 bases agree with TRBD1. The V gene end was trimmed by 6 bases and the J gene end by 4 bases; junction bases not matched to a gene: 4. CDR1 and CDR2 from the germline V gene are SNHLY and FYNNEI. CDR3 length: 13 amino acids. CDR3 coding DNA: TGTGCCAGCAGCCACACAGGGGGCACTGAAGCTTTCTTT. Translating it yields CASSHTGGTEAFF.

V and J are TRBV30 and TRBJ2-5, with TRBD1 matching 8 bases. This CDR3 has 15 amino acids. Germline lookup yields CDR1 GTSNPN and CDR2 SVGIG (reference sequence). V gave up 0 bases and J gave up 1 base; unmatched junction bases: 4. CDR3 sequence (DNA): TGTGCCTGGAGTGTTCGGGACAGGACCCAAGAGACCCAGTACTTC. Its translation: CAWSVRDRTQETQYF.

The chain employs TRBV14 and TRBJ1-2; weak D call: TRBD1 (5 bases). The CDR3 is made up of 14 amino acids. V shed 3 bases and J shed 8 bases, with 16 bases lying between them. Germline CDR1 is SGHDN and CDR2 is FVKESK. CDR3 amino acids: CASSQTVPVNGYTF. The CDR3 nucleotides are TGTGCCAGCAGCCAGACAGTTCCCGTGAACGGCTACACCTTC.

Notes on this clone: Other DNA sequences of this sample code for an identical CDR3. This chain uses TRBV6-4 with TRBJ2-1, with 14 bases identical to TRBD2. The CDR3 is made up of 16 amino acids. CDR1 is MRHNA, CDR2 SNTAGT, per germline. V lost 0 bases to trimming and J lost 6 bases; unmatched junction nucleotides: 1. The CDR3 DNA reads as TGTGCCAGCAGTGACTCCGGGACTAGCGGGAGCAATGAGCAGTTCTTC. Translating gives CASSDSGTSGSNEQFF.

The J gene is TRBJ2-7, the V gene TRBV7-9; 7 nucleotides match TRBD2. From germline, CDR1 is SEHNR and CDR2 FQNEAQ (reference sequence). Trimming took 6 bases from V and 0 from J; bases not matched to a gene: 8. This CDR3 comprises 15 residues. The CDR3, as DNA: TGTGCCAGCAGAGATAGCGGGCGATACTCCTACGAGCAGTACTTC. This encodes CASRDSGRYSYEQYF.

This clone was picked up a small number of times. In DNA, the CDR3 is TGTGCCAGTAGTATAGATTCCAGGGCCGGAGATACGCAGTATTTT. Translated, it gives CASSIDSRAGDTQYF. V usage is TRBV19 and J usage is TRBJ2-3; D possibly corresponds to TRBD1 (5 bases). The CDR3 has 15 amino acids. Trimming removed 0 bases at V and 5 bases at J, with 12 bases between. Per germline, CDR1 LNHDA and CDR2 SQIVND (reference sequence).

The sample holds one count of this clone. The chain couples TRBV7-9 to TRBJ2-7, with D possibly being TRBD1 (5 bases). The CDR3 loop spans 14 amino acids. Germline V CDR1 and CDR2: SEHNR, FQNEAQ (reference sequence). V was clipped by 3 bases and J by 5 bases, with 14 bases between them. CDR3 in DNA: TGTGCCAGCAGCTTTGGACACCCCCGGGACGAGCAGTACTTC. It encodes CASSFGHPRDEQYF.

The chain joins TRBV10-3 to TRBJ2-1, with 8 bases that match TRBD1. CDR1 is ENHRY and CDR2 is SYGVKD in the germline V gene. Germline trimming cut 6 bases from V and 4 bases from J; bases unmatched to any gene: 8. The CDR3 length is 15 residues. The DNA of the CDR3 is TGTGCCATCAGCTCAGGGGGCGTCAGGTACAATGAGCAGTTCTTC. It encodes CAISSGGVRYNEQFF.

This chain uses TRBV18 with TRBJ1-5, with TRBD1 matching over 8 bases. Germline V gives CDR1 KGHSH, CDR2 LQKENI. The CDR3 sequence is 15 residues long. V trimming: 3 bases; J trimming: 0 bases; junction bases outside the gene matches: 1. CDR3 coding DNA: TGTGCCAGCTCACCTGGACAGGGTAGCAATCAGCCCCAGCATTTT. Translation gives CASSPGQGSNQPQHF.

The DNA of the CDR3 is TGCGCCAGCAGCCAAGACGGCGTAGCAGCTTTCTTT. Its translation is CASSQDGVAAFF. This chain uses TRBV4-1 with TRBJ1-1, with D unclear. Between the trimmed V and J ends, which lost 0 bases and 10 bases, there was a span of 9 bases. The CDR3 runs to 12 residues. The germline gives CDR1 MGHRA, CDR2 YSYEKL.

The J gene is TRBJ2-7, the V gene TRBV11-2; no clear D. Germline V gives CDR1 SGHAT, CDR2 FQNNGV. This CDR3 is built from 15 residues. Between the trimmed V and J ends, which lost 5 bases and 1 base, there was a span of 15 bases. The CDR3 DNA reads as TGTGCCAGCAGCGCCTCGCTTGAGGTTTCCTACGAGCAGTACTTC. Translation gives CASSASLEVSYEQYF.